A single sample is the source of the 24 T cell receptor beta chains below, sequenced in a study of blood T cells in healthy people across ages. A sample-barcoded 5' primer and a J-beta primer mix were used in a second PCR of about 7 to 12 cycles. One entry per CDR3 protein, called by TCRdb with MiXCR from the 5' RACE reads. The table includes 700,000 to 1,000,000 distinct CDR3 sequences, around 43% detected once. Sequencing was performed on blood. These receptors all come from a man aged 60-69 years in good health.

This clonotype was counted a few times. The chain has TRBV4-3 and TRBJ2-2, with D unresolved. The CDR3 totals 14 residues. Germline lookup yields CDR1 LGHNA and CDR2 YSLEER. V was pared by 1 base and J by 4 bases, with 7 bases between. The CDR3 bases are TGCGCCAGCAGCCAAGGCCCAGCCACCGGGGAGCTGTTTTTT. Translation gives CASSQGPATGELFF.

V is TRBV7-2 and J is TRBJ2-4, with D hard to call. The J call may be mistaken, given a closer DNA end match to TRBJ2-7. Germline V gives CDR1 SGHTA, CDR2 FQGNSA. This CDR3 is 13 amino acids long. CDR3 region: CASSSGRYYEQYF. The CDR3 bases are TGTGCCAGCAGCTCCGGACGGTACTACGAGCAGTACTTC.

This clonotype has more than one count but fewer than ten. J is TRBJ2-1 and V is TRBV20-1; the D gene is possibly TRBD1 (5 bases). This CDR3 is built from 11 residues. Between the trimmed V and J ends, which lost 2 bases and 12 bases, there was a span of 11 bases. Germline values: CDR1 DFQATT, CDR2 SNEGSKA (reference sequence). The CDR3 protein is CSARRGAGQFF. The DNA of the CDR3 is TGCAGTGCTAGAAGGGGCGCAGGGCAGTTCTTC.

V gene TRBV7-9 combines with J gene TRBJ2-7, with D possibly being TRBD1 or TRBD2 (5 bases each). This CDR3 comprises 15 residues. V shed 7 bases and J shed 0 bases, with 16 bases lying between them. From germline, CDR1 is SEHNR and CDR2 FQNEAQ (reference sequence). The chain's CDR3 is CASNYRDLDSYEQYF. CDR3 in DNA: TGTGCCAGCAACTACCGGGACCTCGACTCCTACGAGCAGTACTTC.

The table lists this clonotype with a few counts. J is TRBJ2-1 and V is TRBV15; no reliable D call. The CDR3 totals 14 residues. Germline CDR1 reads LNHNV; CDR2 reads YYDKDF (reference sequence). Trimming cost V 7 bases and J 0 bases, with 10 bases left between them. The CDR3 DNA reads TGTGCCACCAATAACCCAAGCTCCTACAATGAGCAGTTCTTC. Amino acid sequence: CATNNPSSYNEQFF.

This rearrangement joins TRBV7-9 to TRBJ2-5, with D hard to call. Per the germline V gene, CDR1 is SEHNR and CDR2 is FQNEAQ (reference sequence). CDR3 length: 15 residues. Trimming stripped 0 bases from V and 2 bases from J, with 10 bases between. CDR3 region: CASSLALAAQETQYF. CDR3 nucleotides: TGTGCCAGCAGCTTAGCTTTGGCAGCTCAAGAGACCCAGTACTTC.

Notes on this clonotype: A read error is possible here, since a much larger clone lies one base away. The rearrangement links TRBV9 to TRBJ2-4, with TRBD1 as a possible D gene (5 bases). The J call could be wrong; TRBJ2-7 is a better fit for the DNA end. Germline lookup yields CDR1 SGDLS and CDR2 YYNGEE. This CDR3 comprises 16 residues. DNA for the CDR3: TGTGCCAGCAGCGGGGGCACCGGGTCTGGTTCCTACGAGCAGTACTTC. Its translation is CASSGGTGSGSYEQYF.

V usage is TRBV5-1 and J usage is TRBJ2-1; D tentatively reads TRBD1 or TRBD2 (6 bases each). Germline lookup yields CDR1 SGHRS and CDR2 YFSETQ. The germline V and J ends were trimmed by 4 bases and 0 bases, with 17 bases remaining between them. The CDR3 runs 17 residues. The CDR3 region is CASSLGGTAGSYNEQFF. For the CDR3, the DNA is TGCGCCAGCAGCCTGGGGGGCACTGCCGGCTCCTACAATGAGCAGTTCTTC.

This chain joins TRBV7-9 and TRBJ1-6; D is unclear. The CDR3 has 14 residues. Germline loops: CDR1 SEHNR, CDR2 FQNEAQ (reference sequence). V lost 3 bases and J 2 bases, leaving 5 bases between the germline ends. This CDR3 is CASSFGAYNSPLHF. CDR3 nucleotides: TGTGCCAGCAGCTTCGGTGCCTATAATTCACCCCTCCACTTT.

This chain links TRBV7-3 with TRBJ2-3, with D perhaps matching TRBD2 (5 bases). The CDR3 sequence is 16 residues long. Trimming cost V 5 bases and J 4 bases, with 19 bases left between them. Germline V gene lookup returns CDR1 SGHTA and CDR2 FQGTGA. CDR3 coding DNA: TGTGCCAGCAGCAGTACTAGTAGGCCCCCCTCAGATACGCAGTATTTT. Protein sequence: CASSSTSRPPSDTQYF. Drawing the rest from reference TRBV7-3 and TRBJ2-3, the complete variable domain is GAGVSQTPSNKVTEKGKYVELRCDPISGHTALYWYRQSLGQGPEFLIYFQGTGAADDSGLPNDRFFAVRPEGSVSTLKIQRTERGDSAVYLCASSSTSRPPSDTQYFGPGTRLTVL.

The chain couples TRBV5-1 to TRBJ2-7; D call uncertain. The CDR3 has 14 amino acids. The V gene lost 4 bases and the J gene lost 2 bases, with 13 bases spanning the gap. Germline-derived CDR1 and CDR2 are SGHRS and YFSETQ. As DNA, the CDR3 is TGCGCCAGCAGCCCCCTCCCGGACCCCTACGAGCAGTACTTC. Encoded protein: CASSPLPDPYEQYF.

The chain carries TRBV3-1 and TRBJ2-3; 13 bases agree with TRBD2. The J segment lost 2 bases and the V segment lost 1 base, leaving 9 bases of the junction unmatched. CDR1 and CDR2 from the germline V gene are LGHDT and YNNKEL (reference sequence). The CDR3 runs 19 residues. The CDR3 loop reads CASSQVTSGGRSYTDTQYF. Written as DNA, the CDR3 is TGTGCCAGCAGCCAAGTGACTAGCGGGGGGAGATCCTACACAGATACGCAGTATTTT.

This clonotype was observed a handful of times. The chain combines TRBV7-9 with TRBJ2-7, with 9 bases matching TRBD1. CDR3 length: 14 residues. Germline CDR1 SEHNR, CDR2 FQNEAQ (reference sequence). The junction had 5 bases not matched to a gene; V was cut back by 2 bases and J by 6 bases. CDR3 nucleotide sequence: TGTGCCAGCAGCTTATCACAGGGGGCGGCCGAGCAGTACTTC. Its translation: CASSLSQGAAEQYF.

This clonotype showed up just a few times. The V and J genes are TRBV27 and TRBJ1-6; D might be TRBD1 (5 bases). The CDR3 has 17 residues. CDR1 MNHEY and CDR2 SMNVEV come from the germline V gene (reference sequence). Trimming took off 4 bases at V and 8 bases at J, with 21 bases between the two ends. For the CDR3, the DNA is TGTGCCAGCAGTTATCTCCCCCGGGGGATGTATCATTCACCCCTCCACTTT. Its protein product is CASSYLPRGMYHSPLHF.

This clonotype appeared a few times. This chain connects TRBV9 to TRBJ2-7; unclear D gene. The CDR3 runs 14 residues. The germline V gene encodes CDR1 SGDLS and CDR2 YYNGEE. The V end was cut by 4 bases, the J end by 3 bases, with 14 bases between. For the CDR3, the DNA is TGTGCCAGCAGCCCAGAAGGTTCTAACTACGAGCAGTACTTC. Its protein product is CASSPEGSNYEQYF.

This clonotype was seen a handful of times. The chain uses TRBV12-3 or TRBV12-4 and TRBJ1-2, with a weak D call TRBD1 (6 bases). Trimming took off 6 bases at V and 0 bases at J, with 11 bases between the two ends. CDR3 size: 14 residues. DNA of the CDR3: TGTGCCAGCAGAGGACAGCAGACTAACTATGGCTACACCTTC. It yields the protein CASRGQQTNYGYTF.

This clonotype showed up just a few times. Being one base from a much bigger clone, this may be a read error. V gene TRBV20-1 combines with J gene TRBJ2-7; 8 nucleotides match TRBD1. The germline CDR1 and CDR2 sequences are DFQATT and SNEGSKA (reference sequence). Trimming took 3 bases from V and 7 from J; bases not matched to a gene: 11. The CDR3 sequence is 14 residues long. The CDR3 nucleotides read TGCAGTGCTAGGGACAGGGTTTCGTACAATGAGCAGTACTTC. This sequence encodes CSARDRVSYNEQYF.

The chain recombines TRBV20-1 with TRBJ1-2, with 7 bases lining up with TRBD1. Germline values: CDR1 DFQATT, CDR2 SNEGSKA (reference sequence). V gave up 1 base and J gave up 2 bases; unmatched junction bases: 1. This CDR3 has 13 amino acids. The CDR3 loop is CSARGDRNYGYTF. The CDR3 DNA follows: TGCAGTGCTAGAGGGGACAGAAACTATGGCTACACCTTC.

The chain has TRBV27 and TRBJ1-5; D is unclear. Germline values: CDR1 MNHEY, CDR2 SMNVEV (reference sequence). CDR3 length: 14 amino acids. Deletions cut 2 bases from V and 6 bases from J, with 11 bases between. CDR3 in DNA: TGTGCCAGCAGTTTAGCGGCTAGCGGTCAGCCCCAGCATTTT. The encoded protein is CASSLAASGQPQHF.

This clonotype came up a few times. V is TRBV6-6 and J is TRBJ2-1, with 7 bases identical to TRBD2. J lost 7 bases, V lost 7 bases, and 10 bases had no gene match. Germline V lookup: CDR1 MNHNY, CDR2 SVGAGI (reference sequence). This CDR3 comprises 14 residues. In DNA form, the CDR3 reads TGTGCCAGCATTGCGACCGGGGGGAAGAATGAGCAGTTCTTC. Translating it yields CASIATGGKNEQFF.

The chain combines TRBV20-1 with TRBJ2-5, with D perhaps TRBD1 (6 bases). Germline-derived CDR1 and CDR2 are DFQATT and SNEGSKA (reference sequence). The CDR3 runs to 13 residues. V was clipped by 4 bases and J by 1 base, with 10 bases between them. CDR3 loop: CSAIQGFQETQYF. Written as DNA, the CDR3 is TGCAGTGCTATTCAGGGGTTCCAAGAGACCCAGTACTTC.

This clonotype was recorded at least ten times. The rearrangement uses TRBV7-9 and TRBJ1-4; TRBD1 is a possible D gene (5 bases). CDR3 length: 16 amino acids. V gave up 2 bases and J gave up 8 bases, with 18 bases separating them. Germline V gene sequence: CDR1 SEHNR, CDR2 FQNEAQ (reference sequence). Here the CDR3 DNA reads TGTGCCAGCAGCTTAAGCTCCGGGGCGATAACCGAAAAACTGTTTTTT. Protein sequence: CASSLSSGAITEKLFF.

This chain connects TRBV7-2 to TRBJ1-6; D is undetermined. CDR3 length: 14 amino acids. Germline V gives CDR1 SGHTA, CDR2 FQGNSA. V shed 5 bases and J shed 10 bases, with 15 bases lying between them. The DNA of the CDR3 is TGTGCCAGCAGCCCCAGATTGGTAGAATCACCCCTCCACTTT. Residues: CASSPRLVESPLHF.

J is TRBJ2-1 and V is TRBV20-1; possibly TRBD1 for D (5 bases). Per germline, CDR1 DFQATT and CDR2 SNEGSKA (reference sequence). This CDR3 is built from 12 residues. Trimming took 5 bases from V and 9 from J, leaving 14 bases between them. CDR3 sequence reads: CSAQLRVCEQFF. The CDR3 region has the DNA TGCAGTGCTCAGCTCAGGGTCTGTGAGCAGTTCTTC.